Sequencing of this T cell receptor (beta chain) was carried out in a study of blood T cell repertoires in COVID-19. Looking at the study overall: Italy, Spain and the United States were the sources of the convalescent and acute COVID-19 samples. T cells, B-cell-depleted T cells, or PBMCs provided the cDNA or gDNA that served as material.

This CDR3 is 15 amino acids long. Germline CDR1 reads SGHTA; CDR2 reads FQGNSA. The V and J ends lost 2 bases and 8 bases respectively, with 18 bases between them. Seattle's enrolled individuals joined amid active infection and were then monitored longitudinally. Authors' methods: Reference gene primer amplification gave nucleated cell count estimates. Profiled with immunoSEQ multiplex PCR; TCRdb holds only in-frame clones, not every one. V, J and clone size derive from that table, while D and trimming were established from the DNA sequence. This sample has 300,000 to 400,000 clones, with 80% to 90% found just once.

Sequencing was carried out using peripheral blood. The clonotype originates from a woman in her sixties or seventies with COVID-19, enrolled during active disease. The chain carries TRBV7-2 and TRBJ2-5; D may be TRBD2 (5 bases). The CDR3 nucleotides are TGTGCCAGCAGCTTAATGCCGGGCCCTCGGGAAACCCAGTACTTC. Amino acid sequence: CASSLMPGPRETQYF.